This T cell receptor (beta chain) emerged from a study of T cells expressing NK-cell markers. Germline V lookup: CDR1 SGHAT, CDR2 FQNNGV. This CDR3 comprises 17 residues. UMIs accompanied the 5'RACE template switching by which TCR beta cDNA was made. Using the 5' RACE reads, TCRdb records one entry per CDR3 protein without DNA. Recorded for this sample: around 260,000 distinct CDR3 sequences. This rearrangement joins TRBV11-2 to TRBJ2-2; absent DNA, TCRdb's TRBD2 call cannot be checked. Sequenced input: blood T cells: a sorted CD56 or NKG2C T cell subset, CD4+ or CD8+ T cells, or bulk PBMC T cells (not recorded which). The TCR was taken from a woman between 18 and 70 years old in good health. This CDR3 reads CASSLDGLAGGTGELFF. The variable domain in full, with the rest retrieved from reference TRBV11-2 and TRBJ2-2, is EAGVAQSPRYKIIEKRQSVAFWCNPISGHATLYWYQQILGQGPKLLIQFQNNGVVDDSQLPKDRFSAERLKGVDSTLKIQPAKLEDSAVYLCASSLDGLAGGTGELFFGEGSRLTVL.